This T cell receptor (beta chain) was retrieved from a study of cytomegalovirus exposure and HLA in healthy donors. There are 13 residues in the CDR3. The V gene lost 5 bases and the J gene lost 4 bases, with 12 bases spanning the gap. In germline, CDR1 is MNHNY, CDR2 SVGAGI (reference sequence). This PCR relied on a set of 60 Vbeta primers and 13 Jbeta primers. Method: immunoSEQ multiplex PCR; TCRdb's copy keeps in-frame clones and lacks some. The sample includes around 110,000 clones. This receptor was obtained from a man aged 35 to 55 in good health and CMV-seropositive. Sequenced material: PBMCs. The V gene is TRBV6-6, the J gene TRBJ2-7; D possibly corresponds to TRBD2 (5 bases). The CDR3 reads CASSHPGDYEQYF. As DNA, the CDR3 is TGTGCCAGCAGTCATCCCGGGGATTACGAGCAGTACTTC.